The 23 T cell receptor beta chains listed next were all sequenced from one sample in a study of human T cells and chemical hapten exposure. Time point here: patch test 2, 6 weeks after DPC sensitization. Treatment meaning: therapeutic diphenylcyclopropenone sensitization with weekly scalp DPC. TCRdb called the RACE reads again in MiXCR, with one record for every CDR3 protein. Of 70,000 to 95,000 distinct CDR3 sequences in the sample, about 6.6% are singletons; the top ten hold 1% to 1.5%. Source: whole blood, taken in connection with sensitization to the hapten diphenylcyclopropenone (DPC). These receptors were collected from a woman in her 30s with alopecia areata. Some clones in this sample may be carry-over from other donors' samples.

Ten or more counts support this clonotype. The V and J genes are TRBV3-1 and TRBJ1-2, with D perhaps matching TRBD1 (5 bases). From germline, CDR1 is LGHDT and CDR2 YNNKEL (reference sequence). There are 13 residues in the CDR3. The V gene lost 1 base and the J gene lost 10 bases, with 13 bases spanning the gap. The CDR3 DNA follows: TGTGCCAGCAGCCAAGCAAGCACAGGATTCTACACCTTC. It is translated as CASSQASTGFYTF.

This clonotype was counted ten times or more. The V call is TRBV9, the J call TRBJ1-6; TRBD1 is a possible D gene (5 bases). CDR3 length: 15 residues. The V gene lost 3 bases and the J gene lost 7 bases, with 14 bases spanning the gap. CDR1 and CDR2 (germline): SGDLS, YYNGEE. CDR3 nucleotide sequence: TGTGCCAGCAGCGGAGGGGCCCTTTTCAATTCACCCCTCCACTTT. This translates into CASSGGALFNSPLHF.

There are many counts of this clonotype. The chain employs TRBV5-1 and TRBJ2-5; TRBD2 might be the D (5 bases). The ends were cut back, 0 bases at V and 0 bases at J, with 9 bases in the middle. This CDR3 has 15 residues. Germline V gene data show CDR1 as SGHRS and CDR2 as YFSETQ. CDR3 bases: TGCGCCAGCAGCTTGGGAGGGCCGTACCAAGAGACCCAGTACTTC. Translated, it gives CASSLGGPYQETQYF.

The table lists this clonotype with many counts. This chain joins TRBV7-2 and TRBJ2-3, with D perhaps TRBD1 (6 bases). The CDR3 has 14 residues. Germline V CDR1 and CDR2: SGHTA, FQGNSA. V lost 1 base to trimming and J lost 6 bases, with 11 bases between them. In DNA form, the CDR3 reads TGTGCCAGCAGCTTAGAAGCAGGGGTCGATACGCAGTATTTT. This sequence encodes CASSLEAGVDTQYF. Full variable domain (remainder filled in from reference TRBV7-2 and TRBJ2-3): GAGVSQSPSNKVTEKGKDVELRCDPISGHTALYWYRQSLGQGLEFLIYFQGNSAPDKSGLPSDRFSAERTGGSVSTLTIQRTQQEDSAVYLCASSLEAGVDTQYFGPGTRLTVL.

This clonotype was detected ten times or more. The chain has TRBV11-2 and TRBJ1-4; D gene uncertain. Per the germline V gene, CDR1 is SGHAT and CDR2 is FQNNGV. CDR3 length: 15 amino acids. Trimming cost V 4 bases and J 4 bases, with 13 bases left between them. This CDR3 is CASSSSGRSNEKLFF. CDR3 bases: TGTGCCAGCAGCTCTTCGGGCCGAAGTAATGAAAAACTGTTTTTT.

The J gene is TRBJ1-1, the V gene TRBV6-2 or TRBV6-3; D uncertain. With 0 bases removed from V and 2 bases from J, the gap between germline ends came to 7 bases. Germline CDR1 and CDR2: MNHEY and SVGEGT. The CDR3 length is 14 residues. CDR3 nucleotides: TGTGCCAGCAGTTACTCGAAATCTAACACTGAAGCTTTCTTT. As protein: CASSYSKSNTEAFF.

The gene calls are TRBV25-1 and TRBJ1-1, with D possibly matching TRBD1 (6 bases). The CDR3 consists of 15 residues. V was trimmed by 6 bases and J by 6 bases, leaving 20 bases between them. Germline V gene data show CDR1 as MGHDK and CDR2 as SYGVNS. In DNA form, the CDR3 reads TGTGCCAGCAGGGGAGCGGGGGGGCTTGTAGCTGAAGCTTTCTTT. Its translation: CASRGAGGLVAEAFF.

This clonotype came up many times. V and J are TRBV20-1 and TRBJ2-5; D gene ambiguous. Germline V gene sequence: CDR1 DFQATT, CDR2 SNEGSKA (reference sequence). V lost 3 bases and J 0 bases, leaving 8 bases between the germline ends. This CDR3 region has 13 residues. Here the CDR3 reads CSASQTYQETQYF. Written as DNA, the CDR3 is TGCAGTGCTAGCCAAACGTACCAAGAGACCCAGTACTTC.

This clonotype appeared many times. The gene calls are TRBV5-1 and TRBJ1-6, with TRBD1 matching 9 bases. This CDR3 is 15 amino acids long. Trimming at V came to 3 bases and at J to 7 bases, leaving 5 bases not matched to a gene. Germline V CDR1 and CDR2: SGHRS, YFSETQ. The CDR3 protein is CASSWGQGPNSPLHF. The DNA of the CDR3 is TGCGCCAGCAGCTGGGGACAGGGTCCGAATTCACCCCTCCACTTT. The full variable domain, in which reference TRBV5-1 and TRBJ1-6 provide the parts outside the CDR3, is KAGVTQTPRYLIKTRGQQVTLSCSPISGHRSVSWYQQTPGQGLQFLFEYFSETQRNKGNFPGRFSGRQFSNSRSEMNVSTLELGDSALYLCASSWGQGPNSPLHFGNGTRLTVT.

This clonotype was detected many times. V gene TRBV6-5 combines with J gene TRBJ2-3, with D perhaps TRBD1 (6 bases). V lost 5 bases and J lost 2, with 17 bases in between. This CDR3 contains 16 residues. The germline V gene encodes CDR1 MNHEY and CDR2 SVGAGI. The DNA for the CDR3 is TGTGCCAGCAGTCTCCGGACAGCACAAATCACAGATACGCAGTATTTT. Encoded protein: CASSLRTAQITDTQYF.

This clonotype was counted between two and nine times. The chain couples TRBV20-1 to TRBJ1-5, with a possible D match to TRBD1 (5 bases). This CDR3 contains 14 residues. Looked up from germline, CDR1 is DFQATT and CDR2 is SNEGSKA (reference sequence). Between the trimmed V and J ends, which lost 0 bases and 6 bases, there was a span of 12 bases. CDR3 nucleotides: TGCAGTGCTAGAGAAGTTGCAGGGAGTCAGCCCCAGCATTTT. Its protein product is CSAREVAGSQPQHF.

This clonotype was seen repeatedly, ten times or more. The V call is TRBV5-1, the J call TRBJ2-5; 7 bases line up with TRBD1. The CDR3 is 15 amino acids. Germline lookup yields CDR1 SGHRS and CDR2 YFSETQ. The J segment lost 2 bases and the V segment lost 4 bases, leaving 8 bases of the junction unmatched. The CDR3 DNA is TGCGCCAGCAGCAAAGGGACAGCCCCACAAGAGACCCAGTACTTC. Protein: CASSKGTAPQETQYF. The variable domain in full, with the rest retrieved from reference TRBV5-1 and TRBJ2-5, is KAGVTQTPRYLIKTRGQQVTLSCSPISGHRSVSWYQQTPGQGLQFLFEYFSETQRNKGNFPGRFSGRQFSNSRSEMNVSTLELGDSALYLCASSKGTAPQETQYFGPGTRLLVL.

Many counts were recorded for this clonotype. The chain couples TRBV7-9 to TRBJ2-3, with 12 bases matching TRBD2. Per germline, CDR1 SEHNR and CDR2 FQNEAQ (reference sequence). J lost 2 bases, V lost 5 bases, and 14 bases had no gene match. The CDR3 has 19 amino acids. The CDR3 DNA follows: TGTGCCAGCAGCCCGCCAGACCGACTAGCGGGGGCGCCCACAGATACGCAGTATTTT. Translated, it gives CASSPPDRLAGAPTDTQYF.

This clonotype was counted between two and nine times. This chain connects TRBV5-4 to TRBJ1-1, with 8 positions matching TRBD1. Germline trimming cut 9 bases from V and 5 bases from J; bases unmatched to any gene: 9. The germline V gene has CDR1 SGHNT and CDR2 YYREEE (reference sequence). This CDR3 is built from 13 residues. CDR3 DNA sequence: TGTGCCACTCGGACAGGGCCGGGGACTGAAGCTTTCTTT. This encodes CATRTGPGTEAFF. Complete variable domain (other parts from reference TRBV5-4 and TRBJ1-1): ETGVTQSPTHLIKTRGQQVTLRCSSQSGHNTVSWYQQALGQGPQFIFQYYREEENGRGNFPPRFSGLQFPNYSSELNVNALELDDSALYLCATRTGPGTEAFFGQGTRLTVV.

This clonotype has at least ten counts. The rearrangement links TRBV4-1 to TRBJ2-1, with no clear D. CDR1 and CDR2 from the germline V gene are MGHRA and YSYEKL. Trimming removed 1 base at V and 2 bases at J, with 3 bases between. This CDR3 contains 13 residues. The CDR3 DNA follows: TGCGCCAGCAGCCAAGTCCCCTACAATGAGCAGTTCTTC. Its protein product is CASSQVPYNEQFF.

This clonotype was seen many times. The rearrangement uses TRBV10-1 and TRBJ2-3; D is uncertain. CDR1 WNHNN and CDR2 SYGVQD come from the germline V gene (reference sequence). The ends were cut back, 3 bases at V and 5 bases at J, with 9 bases in the middle. This CDR3 has 13 residues. CDR3 bases: TGCGCCAGCAGTGATCCGATAATAGATACGCAGTATTTT. It is translated as CASSDPIIDTQYF.

This clonotype was counted many times. The chain is built from TRBV10-3 and TRBJ1-1, with a weak D call TRBD1 (6 bases). The germline CDR1 and CDR2 sequences are ENHRY and SYGVKD. V was clipped by 7 bases and J by 4 bases, with 7 bases between them. The CDR3 is 11 residues long. The CDR3 bases are TGTGCCATCAAGGGGGGCACTGAAGCTTTCTTT. It codes for CAIKGGTEAFF.

The chain has TRBV29-1 and TRBJ1-1; D not certain. The CDR3 sequence is 15 residues long. In germline, CDR1 is SQVTM, CDR2 ANQGSEA. Trimming took 4 bases from V and 3 from J, leaving 18 bases between them. The CDR3 loop is CSVGRALSRDTEAFF. DNA of the CDR3: TGCAGCGTTGGACGGGCCCTATCGCGGGACACTGAAGCTTTCTTT. The variable domain in full, completed from reference TRBV29-1 and TRBJ1-1, reads SAVISQKPSRDICQRGTSLTIQCQVDSQVTMMFWYRQQPGQSLTLIATANQGSEATYESGFVIDKFPISRPNLTFSTLTVSNMSPEDSSIYLCSVGRALSRDTEAFFGQGTRLTVV.

The chain couples TRBV6-1 to TRBJ1-5; TRBD1 matches at 7 bases. Per the germline V gene, CDR1 is MNHNS and CDR2 is SASEGT. After removal of 4 bases from V and 0 bases from J, the junction contained 6 bases not matched to a gene. The CDR3 is made up of 16 amino acids. The CDR3, as DNA: TGTGCCAGCAGTGTAAGGGGGCAGTATAGCAATCAGCCCCAGCATTTT. Its protein is CASSVRGQYSNQPQHF.

The CDR3 region has the DNA TGTGCCAGCAGCTTTTTAACAGCAAATGAAAAACTGTTTTTT. It specifies CASSFLTANEKLFF. This chain links TRBV5-8 with TRBJ1-4; D ambiguous. The CDR3 has 14 residues. Germline CDR1 SGHTS, CDR2 YDEGEE. V lost 2 bases to trimming and J lost 5 bases, with 10 bases between them.

This clonotype occurred many times. The chain uses TRBV29-1 and TRBJ2-3; the D gene is possibly TRBD2 (6 bases). This CDR3 comprises 10 residues. Germline V gene sequence: CDR1 SQVTM, CDR2 ANQGSEA. V dropped 7 bases and J dropped 6 bases, with 8 bases sitting between them. The CDR3 DNA follows: TGCAGCGGCGGGGTCGATACGCAGTATTTT. It yields the protein CSGGVDTQYF.

The chain recombines TRBV3-1 with TRBJ2-1, with 9 nucleotides matching TRBD2. The germline V gene has CDR1 LGHDT and CDR2 YNNKEL (reference sequence). There are 14 residues in the CDR3. J was trimmed by 12 bases and V by 1 base; bases with no gene match: 7. DNA for the CDR3: TGTGCCAGCAGCCAAGGATCTAGCGGGGCTGTGCAGTTCTTC. It specifies CASSQGSSGAVQFF.

Ten or more counts support this clonotype. V is TRBV9 and J is TRBJ2-3, with a weak D call TRBD2 (6 bases). The V end lost 4 bases, the J end lost 5 bases, and 17 bases lay between the germline ends. Germline-derived CDR1 and CDR2 are SGDLS and YYNGEE. The CDR3 sequence is 15 residues long. This CDR3 is CASSQIGDWGDTQYF. For the CDR3, the DNA is TGTGCCAGCAGCCAGATAGGGGACTGGGGAGATACGCAGTATTTT.